The clone carrying this TCR beta chain was seen repeatedly, ten times or more. Its antigen is undetermined. CDR3 size: 14 residues. Germline CDR1 and CDR2: SGHRS and YFSETQ. V gave up 4 bases and J gave up 0 bases, with 9 bases separating them. The data belong to a study of CD8+CD57+ T cells in acquired aplastic anemia. Study-wide results and caveats: Patients and controls had CD8+ Simpson's diversity values that were not significantly distinct.

For CDR3 and TCR beta VDJ profiling, genomic DNA was the template used. TCRdb reprocessed the reads via MiXCR and lists one record per CDR3 protein. The sample contains 150,000 to 200,000 distinct CDR3 sequences, around 45% of which appear only once. The sequenced sample consisted of sorted CD4+, CD8+, or CD8+CD57+ T cells (not recorded which) from PBMCs. This chain connects TRBV5-1 to TRBJ2-3; a weak D match, TRBD2 (5 bases). The sequence derives from a human donor in good health. CDR3 region: CASSHRTSTDTQYF. DNA for the CDR3: TGCGCCAGCAGCCACCGGACTAGCACAGATACGCAGTATTTT.